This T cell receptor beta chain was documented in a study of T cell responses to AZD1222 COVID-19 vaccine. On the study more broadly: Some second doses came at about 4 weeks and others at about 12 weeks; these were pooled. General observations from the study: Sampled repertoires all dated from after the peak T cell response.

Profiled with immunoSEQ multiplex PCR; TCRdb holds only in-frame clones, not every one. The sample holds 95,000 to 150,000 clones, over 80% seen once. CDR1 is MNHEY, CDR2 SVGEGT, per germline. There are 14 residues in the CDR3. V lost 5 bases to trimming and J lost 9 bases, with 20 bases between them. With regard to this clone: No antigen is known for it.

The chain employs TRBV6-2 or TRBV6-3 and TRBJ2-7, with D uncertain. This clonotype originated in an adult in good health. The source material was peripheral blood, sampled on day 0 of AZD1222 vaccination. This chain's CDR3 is CASSPPDLGRRQYF. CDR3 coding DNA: TGTGCCAGCAGTCCCCCAGACCTAGGTAGGCGGCAGTACTTC.